The 17 T cell receptor beta chains listed next were all sequenced from one sample in a study of human T cells and chemical hapten exposure. It was the library that attached unique molecular identifiers to individual cDNA molecules. In TCRdb, the reads were re-called with MiXCR into one record per CDR3 protein. The sample has thousands of distinct CDR3 sequences, just under 50% seen once. Specified treatment: therapeutic diphenylcyclopropenone sensitization with weekly scalp DPC. The source was whole blood, collected before DPC sensitization or 2, 6, or about 24 weeks after (not recorded which). The receptors derive from an adult with alopecia areata. Some clones in this sample may be carry-over from other donors' samples. This table probably holds off-target reads from a library built for another chain.

V is TRBV5-1 and J is TRBJ2-3; possible D gene TRBD2, 5 bases. V was cut by 3 bases and J by 2 bases, with 19 bases left in between. This CDR3 has 17 amino acids. The germline gives CDR1 SGHRS, CDR2 YFSETQ. The CDR3, as DNA: TGCGCCAGCAGCTCCTACTCAAACGGGATCCCCACAGATACGCAGTATTTT. As protein: CASSSYSNGIPTDTQYF.

The genes are TRBV7-2 and TRBJ2-6; possible D gene TRBD2, 5 bases. The CDR3 is made up of 15 amino acids. Trimming removed 5 bases at V and 2 bases at J, with 10 bases between. Germline V lookup: CDR1 SGHTA, CDR2 FQGNSA. The chain's CDR3 is CASSKDGTGANVLTF. Here the CDR3 DNA reads TGTGCCAGCAGCAAAGACGGGACTGGGGCCAACGTCCTGACTTTC. The full variable domain, its missing parts supplied by reference TRBV7-2 and TRBJ2-6, is GAGVSQSPSNKVTEKGKDVELRCDPISGHTALYWYRQSLGQGLEFLIYFQGNSAPDKSGLPSDRFSAERTGGSVSTLTIQRTQQEDSAVYLCASSKDGTGANVLTFGAGSRLTVL.

The chain uses TRBV5-5 and TRBJ2-1; 7 nucleotides align to TRBD1. The ends lost 4 bases at V and 0 bases at J; junction bases unmatched: 4. The CDR3 is 15 amino acids. CDR1 is SGHKS, CDR2 YYEKEE, per germline (reference sequence). The CDR3 spells CASSLTGDSYNEQFF. CDR3 bases: TGTGCCAGCAGCCTCACAGGGGACTCCTACAATGAGCAGTTCTTC.

This sequence joins TRBV28 and TRBJ1-1; tentatively, D is TRBD1 (6 bases). This CDR3 is 12 amino acids long. Deletions cut 5 bases from V and 10 bases from J, with 14 bases between. CDR1 and CDR2 from the germline V gene are MDHEN and SYDVKM. This CDR3 is CASSLTRGAAFF. In DNA, the CDR3 is TGTGCCAGCAGTCTAACCCGGGGGGCAGCTTTCTTT. Full variable domain (missing parts from reference TRBV28 and TRBJ1-1): DVKVTQSSRYLVKRTGEKVFLECVQDMDHENMFWYRQDPGLGLRLIYFSYDVKMKEKGDIPEGYSVSREKKERFSLILESASTNQTSMYLCASSLTRGAAFFGQGTRLTVV.

The V and J genes are TRBV11-2 and TRBJ2-7, with TRBD1 matching over 7 bases. This CDR3 region has 15 residues. Per germline, CDR1 SGHAT and CDR2 FQNNGV. V gave up 5 bases and J gave up 3 bases; unmatched junction bases: 10. The chain's CDR3 is CASSRTSTGNYEQYF. Written as DNA, the CDR3 is TGTGCCAGCAGCCGTACGTCGACAGGGAACTACGAGCAGTACTTC.

The genes are TRBV5-1 and TRBJ2-1; 7 nucleotides agree with TRBD1. J was trimmed by 3 bases and V by 2 bases; bases with no gene match: 5. Germline CDR1 and CDR2: SGHRS and YFSETQ. The CDR3 is made up of 15 amino acids. The CDR3 region has the DNA TGCGCCAGCAGCTTTGCAGGGGGAAACTACAATGAGCAGTTCTTC. This codes for CASSFAGGNYNEQFF.

The chain employs TRBV6-2 or TRBV6-3 and TRBJ2-2, with D perhaps matching TRBD1 (5 bases). The CDR3 contains 15 residues. V was pared by 0 bases and J by 1 base, with 6 bases between. The germline V gene has CDR1 MNHEY and CDR2 SVGEGT. CDR3 residues: CASSYSTGNTGELFF. CDR3 coding DNA: TGTGCCAGCAGTTACTCAACAGGGAACACCGGGGAGCTGTTTTTT.

There are a few counts of this clonotype. The chain recombines TRBV6-5 with TRBJ2-7; weak D call: TRBD2 (6 bases). Deletions cut 2 bases from V and 6 bases from J, with 11 bases between. Germline CDR1 reads MNHEY; CDR2 reads SVGAGI. The CDR3 runs to 13 residues. The DNA for the CDR3 is TGTGCCAGCAGTTACATGTGGGGAGGCGAGCAGTACTTC. This translates into CASSYMWGGEQYF.

The sample holds a few counts of this clonotype. The chain is built from TRBV9 and TRBJ1-4, with D uncertain. Germline CDR1 SGDLS, CDR2 YYNGEE. With 4 bases removed from V and 12 bases from J, the gap between germline ends came to 22 bases. This CDR3 comprises 15 residues. For the CDR3, the DNA is TGTGCCAGCAGCCCCAATCCGGTCGGGCCGTCGGAACTGTTTTTT. Its protein product is CASSPNPVGPSELFF.

The chain couples TRBV29-1 to TRBJ2-2; D call uncertain. Trimming took off 3 bases at V and 6 bases at J, with 2 bases between the two ends. This CDR3 spans 10 amino acids. The germline gives CDR1 SQVTM, CDR2 ANQGSEA. CDR3 amino acids: CSVEPGELFF. The CDR3 nucleotides are TGCAGCGTTGAGCCCGGGGAGCTGTTTTTT.

This CDR3 reads CASSSPSGSPFF. The CDR3 DNA sequence: TGTGCCAGCAGTTCCCCCAGCGGGAGTCCGTTCTTC. The V and J genes are TRBV6-2 or TRBV6-3 and TRBJ2-1; TRBD2 agrees at 8 bases. This CDR3 is 12 amino acids long. Trimming removed 4 bases from V and 15 bases from J; junction bases left unmatched: 8. CDR1 is MNHEY and CDR2 is SVGEGT in the germline V gene.

This clonotype was detected only a few times. The chain combines TRBV7-9 with TRBJ2-5, with D possibly TRBD2 on 5 matching bases. Between the trimmed V and J ends, which lost 5 bases and 5 bases, there was a span of 12 bases. The germline V gene encodes CDR1 SEHNR and CDR2 FQNEAQ (reference sequence). This CDR3 region has 13 residues. The CDR3 region is CASSRVRGETQYF. CDR3 sequence (DNA): TGTGCCAGCAGCCGTGTACGGGGTGAGACCCAGTACTTC.

This sequence joins TRBV12-3 or TRBV12-4 and TRBJ2-5; D might be TRBD1 (5 bases). CDR3 length: 13 residues. The ends were cut back, 6 bases at V and 2 bases at J, with 10 bases in the middle. Written as DNA, the CDR3 is TGTGCCAGCAGAAAGGGGAATCAAGAGACCCAGTACTTC. Its protein is CASRKGNQETQYF.

This chain links TRBV18 with TRBJ2-3; 8 nucleotides line up with TRBD1. Per the germline V gene, CDR1 is KGHSH and CDR2 is LQKENI. CDR3 length: 15 residues. Trimming at V came to 5 bases and at J to 1 base, leaving 5 bases not matched to a gene. CDR3 amino acids: CASSLQTGGTDTQYF. The DNA of the CDR3 is TGTGCCAGCTCATTACAGACAGGGGGCACAGATACGCAGTATTTT.

This clonotype was observed a handful of times. The chain joins TRBV10-3 to TRBJ2-2; 7 nucleotides match TRBD1. CDR1 ENHRY and CDR2 SYGVKD come from the germline V gene. V shed 3 bases and J 2 bases; nucleotides not matched to a gene: 6. This CDR3 has 16 residues. Here the CDR3 DNA reads TGTGCCATCAGTGACCGGGACAGACATAACACCGGGGAGCTGTTTTTT. Translated, it gives CAISDRDRHNTGELFF.

The chain recombines TRBV2 with TRBJ2-5, with TRBD1 identical over 7 bases. The trim removed 0 bases at V and 1 base at J, leaving 2 bases unmatched. CDR1 SNHLY and CDR2 FYNNEI come from the germline V gene. The CDR3 is 15 residues long. In nucleotides, the CDR3 is TGTGCCAGCAGTGAAGCAGGGGGCGGCCAAGAGACCCAGTACTTC. Translating it yields CASSEAGGGQETQYF.

The rearrangement links TRBV12-3 or TRBV12-4 to TRBJ2-7; D gene uncertain. CDR3 length: 14 residues. The V and J ends lost 0 bases and 1 base respectively, with 7 bases between them. CDR3 amino acids: CASSLAWVSYEQYF. The CDR3 DNA follows: TGTGCCAGCAGTTTAGCATGGGTATCCTACGAGCAGTACTTC.